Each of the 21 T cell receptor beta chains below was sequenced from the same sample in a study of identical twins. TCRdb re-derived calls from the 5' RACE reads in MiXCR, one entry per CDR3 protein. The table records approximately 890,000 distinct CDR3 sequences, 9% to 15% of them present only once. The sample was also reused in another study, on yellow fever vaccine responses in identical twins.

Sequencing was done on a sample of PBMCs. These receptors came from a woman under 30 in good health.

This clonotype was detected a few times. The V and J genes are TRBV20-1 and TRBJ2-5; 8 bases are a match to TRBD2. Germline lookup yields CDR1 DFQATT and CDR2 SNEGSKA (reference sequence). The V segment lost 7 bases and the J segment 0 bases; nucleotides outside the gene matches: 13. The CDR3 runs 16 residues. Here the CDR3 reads CSVGILIAGNQETQYF. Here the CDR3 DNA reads TGCAGTGTTGGAATCTTGATAGCGGGGAACCAAGAGACCCAGTACTTC.

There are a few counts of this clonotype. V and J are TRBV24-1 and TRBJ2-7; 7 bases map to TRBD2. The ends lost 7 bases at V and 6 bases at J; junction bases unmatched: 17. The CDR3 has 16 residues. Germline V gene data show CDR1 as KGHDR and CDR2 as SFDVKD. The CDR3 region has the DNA TGTGCCACCAGAGACCCCTTGAAGGCGGGAGCTTCCGAGCAGTACTTC. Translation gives CATRDPLKAGASEQYF.

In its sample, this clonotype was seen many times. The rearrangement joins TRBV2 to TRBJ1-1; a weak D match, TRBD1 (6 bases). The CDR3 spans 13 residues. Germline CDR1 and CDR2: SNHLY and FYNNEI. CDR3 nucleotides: TGTGCATCCCCCCAGGGGAGAAACACTGAAGCTTTCTTT. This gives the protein CASPQGRNTEAFF.

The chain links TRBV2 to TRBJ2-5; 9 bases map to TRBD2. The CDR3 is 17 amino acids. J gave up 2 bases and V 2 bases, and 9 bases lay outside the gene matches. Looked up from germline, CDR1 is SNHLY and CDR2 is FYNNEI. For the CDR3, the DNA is TGTGCCAGCAGTGAATGGTTAGCGGGGGCGTTTCAAGAGACCCAGTACTTC. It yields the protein CASSEWLAGAFQETQYF.

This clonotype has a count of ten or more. DNA of the CDR3: TGTGCCACCAGCAGCCGCAAGACAGGGCAGAGCAATCAGCCCCAGCATTTT. This codes for CATSSRKTGQSNQPQHF. The V gene is TRBV15, the J gene TRBJ1-5, with 7 bases aligning to TRBD1. Germline CDR1 and CDR2: LNHNV and YYDKDF (reference sequence). There are 17 residues in the CDR3. The junction had 9 bases not matched to a gene; V was cut back by 3 bases and J by 1 base.

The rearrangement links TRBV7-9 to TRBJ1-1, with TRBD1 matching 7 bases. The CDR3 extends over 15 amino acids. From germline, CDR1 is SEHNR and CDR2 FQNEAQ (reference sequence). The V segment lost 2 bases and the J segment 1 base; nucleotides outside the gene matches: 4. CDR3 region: CASSLRGQENTEAFF. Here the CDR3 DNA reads TGTGCCAGCAGCTTAAGAGGACAGGAGAACACTGAAGCTTTCTTT.

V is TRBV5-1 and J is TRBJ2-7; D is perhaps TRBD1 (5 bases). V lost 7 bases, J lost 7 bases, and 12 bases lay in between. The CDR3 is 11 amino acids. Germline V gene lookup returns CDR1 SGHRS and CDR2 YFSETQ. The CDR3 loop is CASGADGEQYF. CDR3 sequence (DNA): TGCGCCAGCGGGGCGGATGGGGAGCAGTACTTC.

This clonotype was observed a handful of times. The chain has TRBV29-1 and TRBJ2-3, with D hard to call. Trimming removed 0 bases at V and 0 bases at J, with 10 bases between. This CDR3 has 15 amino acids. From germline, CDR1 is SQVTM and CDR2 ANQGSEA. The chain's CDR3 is CSVEDRSGSTDTQYF. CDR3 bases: TGCAGCGTTGAAGATCGTAGTGGAAGCACAGATACGCAGTATTTT.

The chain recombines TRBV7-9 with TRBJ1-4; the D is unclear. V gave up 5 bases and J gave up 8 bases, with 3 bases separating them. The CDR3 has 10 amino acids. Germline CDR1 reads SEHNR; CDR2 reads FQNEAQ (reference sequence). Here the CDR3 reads CASSEEKLFF. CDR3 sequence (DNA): TGTGCCAGCAGCGAGGAAAAACTGTTTTTT.

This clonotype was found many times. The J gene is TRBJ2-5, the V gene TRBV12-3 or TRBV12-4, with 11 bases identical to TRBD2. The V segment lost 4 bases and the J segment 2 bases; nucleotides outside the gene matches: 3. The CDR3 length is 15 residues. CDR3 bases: TGTGCCAGCAGTTCCCGGACTAGCGGGCAAGAGACCCAGTACTTC. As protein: CASSSRTSGQETQYF.

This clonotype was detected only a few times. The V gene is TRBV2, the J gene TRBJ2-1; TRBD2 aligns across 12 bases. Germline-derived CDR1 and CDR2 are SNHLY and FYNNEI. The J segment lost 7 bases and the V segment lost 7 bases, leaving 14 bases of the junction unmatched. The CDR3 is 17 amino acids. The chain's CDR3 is CASTGASGGAGWNEQFF. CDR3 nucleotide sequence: TGTGCCAGCACAGGTGCTAGCGGGGGGGCAGGTTGGAATGAGCAGTTCTTC.

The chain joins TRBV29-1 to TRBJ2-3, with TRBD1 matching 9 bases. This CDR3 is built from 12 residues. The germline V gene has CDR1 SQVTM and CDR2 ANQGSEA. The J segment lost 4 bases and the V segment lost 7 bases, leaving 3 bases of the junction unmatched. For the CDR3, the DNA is TGCAGCGGGCGACAGGGGGCAGATACGCAGTATTTT. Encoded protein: CSGRQGADTQYF.

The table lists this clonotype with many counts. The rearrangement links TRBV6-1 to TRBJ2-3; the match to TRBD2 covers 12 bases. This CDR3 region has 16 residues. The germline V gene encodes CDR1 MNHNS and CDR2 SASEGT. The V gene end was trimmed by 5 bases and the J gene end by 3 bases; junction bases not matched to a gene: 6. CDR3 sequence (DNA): TGTGCCAGCAGTCTGACAGGACTAGCGGGAACAGATACGCAGTATTTT. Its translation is CASSLTGLAGTDTQYF.

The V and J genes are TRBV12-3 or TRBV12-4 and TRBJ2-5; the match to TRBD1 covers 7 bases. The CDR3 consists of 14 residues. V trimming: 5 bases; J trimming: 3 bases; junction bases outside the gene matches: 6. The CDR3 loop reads CASSTTGSKETQYF. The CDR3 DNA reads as TGTGCCAGCAGTACGACAGGGTCGAAAGAGACCCAGTACTTC.

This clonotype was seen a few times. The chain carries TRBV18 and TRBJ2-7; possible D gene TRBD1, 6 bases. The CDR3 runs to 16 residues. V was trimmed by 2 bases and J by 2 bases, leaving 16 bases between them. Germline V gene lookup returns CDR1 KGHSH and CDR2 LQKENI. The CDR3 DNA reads TGTGCCAGCTCACCATTAAGGGACGGGGACACCTACGAGCAGTACTTC. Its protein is CASSPLRDGDTYEQYF.

This chain's CDR3 is CASSPRVAKSPYEQYF. The DNA for the CDR3 is TGTGCCAGCAGCCCTCGGGTTGCCAAGTCCCCCTACGAGCAGTACTTC. The chain links TRBV28 to TRBJ2-7; D is unclear. Germline CDR1 and CDR2: MDHEN and SYDVKM. V was trimmed by 6 bases and J by 2 bases, leaving 20 bases between them. The CDR3 covers 16 residues.

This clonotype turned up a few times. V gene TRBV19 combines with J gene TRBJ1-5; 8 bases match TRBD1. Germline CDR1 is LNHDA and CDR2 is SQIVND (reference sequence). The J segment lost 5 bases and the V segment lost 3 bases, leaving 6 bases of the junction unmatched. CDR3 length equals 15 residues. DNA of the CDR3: TGTGCCAGTAGTATCTCGGCAGGGGGCTATCAGCCCCAGCATTTT. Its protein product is CASSISAGGYQPQHF. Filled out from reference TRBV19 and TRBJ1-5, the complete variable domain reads DGGITQSPKYLFRKEGQNVTLSCEQNLNHDAMYWYRQDPGQGLRLIYYSQIVNDFQKGDIAEGYSVSREKKESFPLTVTSAQKNPTAFYLCASSISAGGYQPQHFGDGTRLSIL.

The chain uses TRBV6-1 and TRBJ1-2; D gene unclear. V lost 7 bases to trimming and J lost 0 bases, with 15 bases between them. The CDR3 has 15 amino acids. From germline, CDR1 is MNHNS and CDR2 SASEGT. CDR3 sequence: CASKVLPNPNYGYTF. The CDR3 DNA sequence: TGTGCCAGCAAAGTCCTTCCGAACCCTAACTATGGCTACACCTTC.

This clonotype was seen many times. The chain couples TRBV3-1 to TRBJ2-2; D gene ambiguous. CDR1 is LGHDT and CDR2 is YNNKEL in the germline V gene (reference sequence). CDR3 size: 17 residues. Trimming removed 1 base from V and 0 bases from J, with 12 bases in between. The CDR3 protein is CASSQGDWSANTGELFF. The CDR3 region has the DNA TGTGCCAGCAGCCAAGGCGATTGGTCAGCGAACACCGGGGAGCTGTTTTTT.

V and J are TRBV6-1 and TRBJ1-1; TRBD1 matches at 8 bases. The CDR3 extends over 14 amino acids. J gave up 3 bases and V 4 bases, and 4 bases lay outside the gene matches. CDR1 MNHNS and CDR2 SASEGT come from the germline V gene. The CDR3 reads CASSGTGRYTEAFF. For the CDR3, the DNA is TGTGCCAGCAGTGGGACAGGGCGGTACACTGAAGCTTTCTTT.

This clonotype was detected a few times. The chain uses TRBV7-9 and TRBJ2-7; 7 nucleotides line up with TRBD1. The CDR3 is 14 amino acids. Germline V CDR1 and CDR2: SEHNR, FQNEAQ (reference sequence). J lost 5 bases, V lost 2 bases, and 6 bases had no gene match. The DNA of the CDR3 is TGTGCCAGCAGCTTACCGGGACAGATGAACGAGCAGTACTTC. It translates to CASSLPGQMNEQYF.